This T cell receptor beta chain was profiled in a study of tumor and adjacent non-tumor tissue in lung cancer. Study-wide background: Aged about 31 to 80 years, patients included about 11 men and 4 to 6 women with stage I to III disease. Samples averaged around 4 million productive TCRbeta reads each.

Regarding this clonotype: The antigen is undetermined. Mismatch with germline at one junction end may stem from a read error.

Regarding the study as a whole: Top 100 clones took a larger repertoire share in normal lung.

The template was RNA from unsorted bulk tissue. This CDR3 has 16 amino acids. CDR1 and CDR2 from the germline V gene are DFQATT and SNEGSKA (reference sequence). Three rounds of nested PCR, following a modified ARM-PCR protocol, produced the TCRbeta library. TCRdb re-called the multiplex PCR reads with MiXCR, one entry per CDR3 protein. The sample lists 78,000 or so distinct CDR3 sequences, 65% to 90% seen once, with roughly 15% in the top ten. The sequenced sample consisted of lung tumor tissue. The V call is TRBV20-1, the J call TRBJ2-3; D remains ambiguous. The source of this sequence is a woman between 50 and 59 years old with non-small cell lung cancer. CDR3 protein: CSGRPEKPDYTDTQYF. CDR3 DNA: TGCAGTGGTAGACCTGAAAAGCCTGATTACACAGATACGCAGTATTTT.